This T cell receptor (beta chain) was identified during a study of blood T cell repertoires in COVID-19. The overall study: PBMCs, B-cell-depleted T cells, or T cells provided the cDNA or gDNA that made up the material.

Authors' data handling: Nucleated cell number was recorded as an estimate derived from reference gene primer amplification. Libraries were prepared by immunoSEQ multiplex PCR; TCRdb keeps only in-frame clonotypes and omits some of them. Clone size and V and J calls were adopted from that table, with D and trimming inferred from the DNA. The table records hundreds of thousands of clones, around 89% of them present only once. Cohorts were based on clinical histories the participants reported. Germline CDR1 reads SQVTM; CDR2 reads ANQGSEA. The CDR3 contains 13 residues. The germline V and J ends were trimmed by 7 bases and 0 bases, with 10 bases remaining between them.

The rearrangement uses TRBV29-1 and TRBJ2-1; D is undetermined. The specimen was PBMCs or T cells enriched from blood (not recorded which). This clonotype was sampled from a man between 35 and 55 years old who had recovered from COVID-19. In DNA form, the CDR3 reads TGCAGCGAATCAGCGAGCTCCTACAATGAGCAGTTCTTC. Amino acid sequence: CSESASSYNEQFF.